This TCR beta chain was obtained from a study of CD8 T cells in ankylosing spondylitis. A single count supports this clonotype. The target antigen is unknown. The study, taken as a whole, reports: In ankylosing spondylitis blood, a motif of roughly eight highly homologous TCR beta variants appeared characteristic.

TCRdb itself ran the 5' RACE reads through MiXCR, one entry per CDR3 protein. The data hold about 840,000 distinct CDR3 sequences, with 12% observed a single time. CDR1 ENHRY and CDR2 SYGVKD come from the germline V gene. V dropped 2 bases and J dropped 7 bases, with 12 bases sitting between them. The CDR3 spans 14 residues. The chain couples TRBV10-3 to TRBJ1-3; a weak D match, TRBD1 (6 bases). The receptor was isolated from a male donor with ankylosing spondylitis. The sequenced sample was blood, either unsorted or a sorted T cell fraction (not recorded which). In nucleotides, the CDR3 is TGTGCCATCAGTGAGGGACAAGACAGGAACACCATATATTTT. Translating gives CAISEGQDRNTIYF.